The 30 T cell receptor beta chains reported below all come from one sample, sequenced in a study of blood T cell repertoires in COVID-19. Profiled with immunoSEQ multiplex PCR; TCRdb holds only in-frame clones, not every one. Of tens of thousands of clones in the sample, roughly 84% were seen once. The specimen sequenced was peripheral blood. The receptors were sampled from a man in his fifties or sixties with COVID-19, enrolled during active disease.

The rearrangement joins TRBV28 to TRBJ2-7; 10 nucleotides line up with TRBD1. After removal of 8 bases from V and 3 bases from J, the junction contained 10 bases not matched to a gene. The CDR3 has 15 amino acids. CDR1 MDHEN and CDR2 SYDVKM come from the germline V gene. The CDR3 bases are TGTGCCAGCCGATCATTTGGACAGGGGGACTACGAGCAGTACTTC. It codes for CASRSFGQGDYEQYF.

The rearrangement uses TRBV2 and TRBJ1-5, with D possibly being TRBD1 (5 bases). Trimming shortened V by 3 bases and J by 7 bases, and 10 bases separated the two germline ends. The CDR3 is 13 residues long. The germline CDR1 and CDR2 sequences are SNHLY and FYNNEI. The CDR3 reads CASSEGGKQPQHF. Written as DNA, the CDR3 is TGTGCCAGCAGTGAGGGGGGGAAACAGCCCCAGCATTTT.

This chain uses TRBV21-1 with TRBJ1-2. TRBV21-1 is recorded as a pseudogene. The CDR3 covers 14 residues. The CDR3 spells CASSKRGLNCGYTF. The DNA of the CDR3 is TGTGCCAGCAGCAAGCGGGGCCTGAATTGTGGCTACACCTTC.

The chain employs TRBV2 and TRBJ1-2; 7 positions match TRBD1. With V trimmed by 7 bases and J by 2 bases, 7 bases remained unmatched. The CDR3 has 14 amino acids. Germline loops: CDR1 SNHLY, CDR2 FYNNEI. CDR3 loop: CASTSVRGNYGYTF. Here the CDR3 DNA reads TGTGCCAGCACTTCGGTCAGGGGGAACTATGGCTACACCTTC.

J is TRBJ2-5 and V is TRBV28, with D possibly matching TRBD1 (6 bases). The V end lost 6 bases, the J end lost 8 bases, and 16 bases lay between the germline ends. The CDR3 extends over 13 amino acids. Germline values: CDR1 MDHEN, CDR2 SYDVKM. For the CDR3, the DNA is TGTGCCAGCAGAACCGACGGGACAAGTACCCAGTACTTC. Amino acids: CASRTDGTSTQYF.

Here the CDR3 DNA reads TGTGCCTGGAGTGTAAGGGGTAGCTACGAGCAGTACTTC. Translation gives CAWSVRGSYEQYF. V and J are TRBV30 and TRBJ2-7, with a tentative D call TRBD1 (5 bases). Trimming removed 0 bases at V and 3 bases at J, with 9 bases between. The V gene's germline CDR1 is GTSNPN and CDR2 SVGIG (reference sequence). This CDR3 contains 13 residues.

The V and J genes are TRBV6-5 and TRBJ2-6, with D maybe TRBD1 (5 bases). Trimming removed 5 bases at V and 1 base at J, with 9 bases between. In germline, CDR1 is MNHEY, CDR2 SVGAGI. The CDR3 has 15 amino acids. CDR3 amino acids: CASSNQGSGANVLTF. CDR3 nucleotides: TGTGCCAGCAGTAACCAGGGTTCTGGGGCCAACGTCCTGACTTTC.

This chain connects TRBV9 to TRBJ1-2, with no clear D. The CDR3 sequence is 15 residues long. From germline, CDR1 is SGDLS and CDR2 YYNGEE. V was pared by 0 bases and J by 5 bases, with 14 bases between. The CDR3 DNA reads TGTGCCAGCAGCGTAGAGAGCGGCGGCTGGTATGGCTACACCTTC. Translated, it gives CASSVESGGWYGYTF. Complete variable domain (other parts from reference TRBV9 and TRBJ1-2): DSGVTQTPKHLITATGQRVTLRCSPRSGDLSVYWYQQSLDQGLQFLIQYYNGEERAKGNILERFSAQQFPDLHSELNLSSLELGDSALYFCASSVESGGWYGYTFGSGTRLTVV.

The chain employs TRBV28 and TRBJ1-5; TRBD1 agrees at 7 bases. Germline V gene data show CDR1 as MDHEN and CDR2 as SYDVKM. Trimming took 10 bases from V and 7 from J; bases not matched to a gene: 13. The CDR3 totals 14 residues. The CDR3 sequence is CATQTRGRGQPQHF. CDR3 in DNA: TGTGCCACCCAAACGAGGGGGCGCGGCCAGCCCCAGCATTTT.

This clone was observed once. The genes are TRBV9 and TRBJ2-7, with D possibly matching TRBD2 (6 bases). The CDR3 is made up of 16 amino acids. Trimming cost V 5 bases and J 9 bases, with 27 bases left between them. Germline V gene lookup returns CDR1 SGDLS and CDR2 YYNGEE. The CDR3 protein is CASSRLVGGPPLLQYF. DNA of the CDR3: TGTGCCAGCAGTCGACTAGTAGGTGGCCCTCCTCTCTTGCAGTACTTC.

The chain is built from TRBV18 and TRBJ2-7, with D possibly TRBD1 on 7 matching bases. The CDR3 sequence is 16 residues long. CDR1 and CDR2 from the germline V gene are KGHSH and LQKENI. V gave up 4 bases and J gave up 2 bases, with 18 bases separating them. The CDR3 loop reads CASSRLGTAIPYEQYF. In DNA form, the CDR3 reads TGTGCCAGCTCACGACTAGGGACAGCGATACCCTACGAGCAGTACTTC.

This chain joins TRBV14 and TRBJ2-7; possibly TRBD2 for D (5 bases). With 3 bases removed from V and 0 bases from J, the gap between germline ends came to 18 bases. This CDR3 is 17 amino acids long. CDR1 is SGHDN, CDR2 FVKESK, per germline. DNA for the CDR3: TGTGCCAGCAGCCACCTCTCACGGTCTAGCCGCTCCTACGAGCAGTACTTC. Translated: CASSHLSRSSRSYEQYF.

V and J are TRBV5-4 and TRBJ2-5; 7 nucleotides match TRBD2. Unmatched junction bases numbered 3, after V lost 0 bases and J lost 4 bases. The CDR3 has 14 amino acids. Germline lookup yields CDR1 SGHNT and CDR2 YYREEE (reference sequence). The CDR3 bases are TGTGCCAGCAGCTTGGCCTCGGGGGGAGAGACCCAGTACTTC. Its protein product is CASSLASGGETQYF.

The chain couples TRBV15 to TRBJ2-1; 8 nucleotides align to TRBD2. Germline CDR1 and CDR2: LNHNV and YYDKDF (reference sequence). V trimming: 2 bases; J trimming: 8 bases; junction bases outside the gene matches: 14. This CDR3 has 17 residues. The CDR3 loop is CATSRTRLAGVGDEQFF. In DNA form, the CDR3 reads TGTGCCACCAGCAGAACGCGTCTAGCGGGTGTGGGCGATGAGCAGTTCTTC.

The V call is TRBV3-1 (or the pseudogene TRBV3-2), the J call TRBJ2-2; TRBD2 aligns across 16 bases. Germline CDR1 and CDR2: LGHDT and YNNKEL (reference sequence). CDR3 size: 16 residues. V dropped 5 bases and J dropped 6; count of bases not matched to a gene: 3. Here the CDR3 reads CASSTGLAGGAGELFF. In DNA form, the CDR3 reads TGTGCCAGCAGCACGGGACTAGCGGGAGGGGCCGGGGAGCTGTTTTTT.

This clone is a singleton in its sample. The chain carries TRBV6-2 or TRBV6-3 and TRBJ2-1; 13 nucleotides match TRBD2. Trimming cost V 2 bases and J 10 bases; bases outside gene matches: 8. The CDR3 covers 16 residues. Germline CDR1 is MNHEY and CDR2 is SVGEGT. The CDR3, as DNA: TGTGCCAGCAGTTACGGACTAGCGGGAGTGAGTGGCGAGCAGTTCTTC. This gives the protein CASSYGLAGVSGEQFF.

V and J are TRBV6-1 and TRBJ1-5, with D maybe TRBD1 (5 bases). V dropped 4 bases and J dropped 4 bases, with 17 bases sitting between them. CDR1 is MNHNS and CDR2 is SASEGT in the germline V gene. This CDR3 is 16 amino acids long. The CDR3 is CASSAAGTTGNQPQHF. CDR3 DNA sequence: TGTGCCAGCAGTGCCGCCGGGACTACGGGGAATCAGCCCCAGCATTTT.

The gene calls are TRBV2 and TRBJ2-3, with 8 positions matching TRBD2. Trimming at V came to 5 bases and at J to 13 bases, leaving 8 bases not matched to a gene. Germline V lookup: CDR1 SNHLY, CDR2 FYNNEI. CDR3 length equals 12 residues. The CDR3 loop is CASSPGLELEYF. In DNA, the CDR3 is TGTGCCAGCAGTCCGGGACTAGAGTTGGAGTATTTT. Together with reference TRBV2 and TRBJ2-3, the CDR3 gives the full variable domain: EPEVTQTPSHQVTQMGQEVILRCVPISNHLYFYWYRQILGQKVEFLVSFYNNEISEKSEIFDDQFSVERPDGSNFTLKIRSTKLEDSAMYFCASSPGLELEYFGPGTRLTVL.

V and J are TRBV30 and TRBJ1-2, with D tentatively TRBD1 (6 bases). Germline-derived CDR1 and CDR2 are GTSNPN and SVGIG (reference sequence). With 0 bases removed from V and 4 bases from J, the gap between germline ends came to 18 bases. This CDR3 is 16 amino acids long. The chain's CDR3 is CAWSVQSPLGAYGYTF. In nucleotides, the CDR3 is TGTGCCTGGAGTGTACAAAGCCCCCTGGGGGCCTATGGCTACACCTTC.

This clone was seen just once. V is TRBV5-1 and J is TRBJ2-3, with 14 bases that match TRBD2. This CDR3 contains 15 residues. Germline trimming cut 2 bases from V and 5 bases from J; bases unmatched to any gene: 1. CDR1 is SGHRS and CDR2 is YFSETQ in the germline V gene. The CDR3 nucleotides read TGCGCCAGCAGCTTCGGACTAGCGGGAGGAGATACGCAGTATTTT. It encodes CASSFGLAGGDTQYF.

CDR3 in amino acids: CASSATGGYNEQFF. DNA for the CDR3: TGTGCCAGCAGTGCGACAGGGGGCTACAATGAGCAGTTCTTC. This chain connects TRBV6-4 to TRBJ2-1; 9 bases line up with TRBD1. CDR1 MRHNA and CDR2 SNTAGT come from the germline V gene. V shed 4 bases, J shed 3 bases, and the junction held 1 base outside the gene matches. The CDR3 has 14 residues.

The gene calls are TRBV18 and TRBJ1-4; 7 positions agree with TRBD1. The CDR3 sequence is 14 residues long. With V trimmed by 3 bases and J by 8 bases, 6 bases remained unmatched. Germline CDR1 reads KGHSH; CDR2 reads LQKENI. DNA for the CDR3: TGTGCCAGCTCACCGGGGACAGCGGACGAAAAACTGTTTTTT. Amino acid sequence: CASSPGTADEKLFF.

This chain uses TRBV5-4 with TRBJ2-5; maybe TRBD1 (6 bases). The ends were cut back, 5 bases at V and 1 base at J, with 6 bases in the middle. The V gene's germline CDR1 is SGHNT and CDR2 YYREEE (reference sequence). The CDR3 sequence is 12 residues long. The CDR3 is CASRDSQETQYF. In nucleotides, the CDR3 is TGTGCCAGCAGGGACAGCCAAGAGACCCAGTACTTC.

A word on this clone: At one end the junction does not follow the germline gene, possibly because of a read error. V usage is TRBV11-1 and J usage is TRBJ2-1; D possibly corresponds to TRBD1 (6 bases). The CDR3 sequence is 15 residues long. The germline CDR1 and CDR2 sequences are SGHAT and FQDESV (reference sequence). The CDR3 coding sequence is TGTGCCAGCACCTTAAGGACAGACCCCTGGAATGAGCAGTTCTTC. Protein: CASTLRTDPWNEQFF.

In nucleotides, the CDR3 is TGTGCCTGGAGCCAAGGGACAGTTGAAGCTTTCTTT. Encoded protein: CAWSQGTVEAFF. The J gene is TRBJ1-1, the V gene TRBV30; 7 bases are a match to TRBD1. Germline V gene lookup returns CDR1 GTSNPN and CDR2 SVGIG (reference sequence). The V gene end was trimmed by 3 bases and the J gene end by 7 bases; junction bases not matched to a gene: 5. The length of the CDR3 is 12 residues.

Only a few counts were recorded for this clone. The chain carries TRBV28 and TRBJ1-2; possibly TRBD1 for D (5 bases). This CDR3 spans 15 amino acids. CDR1 is MDHEN and CDR2 is SYDVKM in the germline V gene. V lost 6 bases and J lost 2, with 16 bases in between. CDR3 sequence: CASSSGGVVNYGYTF. The CDR3 bases are TGTGCCAGCAGCTCTGGGGGGGTAGTCAACTATGGCTACACCTTC.

This sequence joins TRBV2 and TRBJ2-3, with D maybe TRBD2 (5 bases). CDR1 SNHLY and CDR2 FYNNEI come from the germline V gene. V gave up 5 bases and J gave up 0 bases, with 6 bases separating them. The CDR3 loop spans 13 amino acids. The CDR3 protein is CASSWTSTDTQYF. DNA of the CDR3: TGTGCCAGCAGTTGGACTAGCACAGATACGCAGTATTTT.

The chain uses TRBV7-9 and TRBJ1-2; 7 positions agree with TRBD1. The CDR3 is made up of 13 amino acids. V dropped 5 bases and J dropped 5; count of bases not matched to a gene: 5. Germline lookup yields CDR1 SEHNR and CDR2 FQNEAQ (reference sequence). DNA for the CDR3: TGTGCCAGCAGCCCGGGACAGTTTTATGGCTACACCTTC. It translates to CASSPGQFYGYTF.

The chain is built from TRBV6-6 and TRBJ2-7; a possible D gene is TRBD1 (6 bases). V lost 2 bases and J lost 2, with 13 bases in between. The germline gives CDR1 MNHNY, CDR2 SVGAGI (reference sequence). This CDR3 has 15 residues. The DNA for the CDR3 is TGTGCCAGCAGTTACCTAACAGGGCATCCCTACGAGCAGTACTTC. It specifies CASSYLTGHPYEQYF.

The V call is TRBV6-1, the J call TRBJ1-1; D call uncertain. CDR1 and CDR2 (germline): MNHNS, SASEGT. There are 17 residues in the CDR3. Trimming stripped 4 bases from V and 0 bases from J, with 18 bases between. The CDR3 DNA reads as TGTGCCAGCAGTGCCCTTGATGGAGGGCCCATGAACACTGAAGCTTTCTTT. Protein: CASSALDGGPMNTEAFF.